This T cell receptor (beta chain) was recovered during a study of cytomegalovirus exposure and HLA in healthy donors. Study-wide results and limits: The listing of about 150 TCR beta chains classed them as cytomegalovirus-associated. Later analysis showed TCR association rates varying by HLA locus, highest for DRB1 and lowest for HLA-C.

A note on this clone: Its antigen is unknown.

Per germline, CDR1 PRHDT and CDR2 FYEKMQ (reference sequence). CDR3 length equals 14 residues. With 8 bases removed from V and 5 bases from J, the gap between germline ends came to 16 bases. Primers: 60 Vbeta forward and 13 Jbeta reverse. Only in-frame clones appear in the TCRdb table, and some are missing; sequencing was by immunoSEQ multiplex PCR. This table has about 250,000 clones, around 80% appearing once. The sequenced sample consisted of PBMCs. This TCR was sampled from a girl aged 2-10 years in good health and CMV-seronegative. This chain links TRBV13 with TRBJ2-1; a weak D match, TRBD1 (7 bases). The CDR3 DNA reads TGTGCCAGCGGGAGGCAGGGGGTGCACAATGAGCAGTTCTTC. Residues: CASGRQGVHNEQFF.